This TCR beta chain was identified in a study of blood T cell repertoires in COVID-19. Study summary: The cDNA or gDNA used as material had been derived from T cells, B-cell-depleted T cells, or PBMCs.

In the original analysis: Estimation of nucleated cell counts relied on the amplification of reference gene primers. Data came from immunoSEQ multiplex PCR; TCRdb stores just in-frame clones and leaves some out. V, J and clone size are those of that table, while D and trimming were read from the DNA. The table has over 150,000 clones, approximately 83% seen once. Germline V CDR1 and CDR2: MNHEY, SVGAGI. V shed 6 bases and J 2 bases; nucleotides not matched to a gene: 6. CDR3 length equals 14 residues. V usage is TRBV6-5 and J usage is TRBJ2-7; 8 bases agree with TRBD2. The sample taken for sequencing was peripheral blood. The TCR sequence derives from a woman aged 35 to 49 with COVID-19, enrolled during active disease. CDR3 protein: CASRPGGGPYEQYF. DNA for the CDR3: TGTGCCAGCAGGCCCGGGGGGGGCCCCTACGAGCAGTACTTC.